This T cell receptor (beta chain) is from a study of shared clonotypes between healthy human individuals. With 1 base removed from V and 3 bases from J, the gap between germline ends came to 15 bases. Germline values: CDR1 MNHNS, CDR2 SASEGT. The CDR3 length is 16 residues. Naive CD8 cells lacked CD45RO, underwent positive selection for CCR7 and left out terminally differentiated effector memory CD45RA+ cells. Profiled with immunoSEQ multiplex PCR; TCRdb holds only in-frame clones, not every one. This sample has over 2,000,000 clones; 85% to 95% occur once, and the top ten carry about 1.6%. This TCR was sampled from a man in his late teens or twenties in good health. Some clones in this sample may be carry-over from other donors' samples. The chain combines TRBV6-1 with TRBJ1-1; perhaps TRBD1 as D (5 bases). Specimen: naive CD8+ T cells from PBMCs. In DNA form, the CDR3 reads TGTGCCAGCAGTGAAGGGGGCTGGGGTCAGGACACTGAAGCTTTCTTT. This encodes CASSEGGWGQDTEAFF.